The 9 T cell receptor beta chains in this list originate from one sample, sequenced in a study of blood T cell repertoires in COVID-19. Clones were read by immunoSEQ multiplex PCR, and TCRdb kept only the in-frame ones, dropping some. Counted here are around 200,000 clones, about 86% occurring once; the ten biggest clones make up approximately 0.88%. Sequenced: peripheral blood. The receptor source for this set is a woman in her late teens or twenties who had recovered from COVID-19.

This chain links TRBV5-1 with TRBJ2-4; 14 nucleotides align to TRBD2. Germline-derived CDR1 and CDR2 are SGHRS and YFSETQ. The CDR3 consists of 19 residues. V trimming: 4 bases; J trimming: 0 bases; junction bases outside the gene matches: 9. The DNA of the CDR3 is TGCGCCAGCAGCCCCCTGACTAGCGGGGGGGGAGTAGCCAAAAACATTCAGTACTTC. Amino acids: CASSPLTSGGGVAKNIQYF.

The rearrangement links TRBV7-3 to TRBJ2-1; D possibly corresponds to TRBD2 (6 bases). The CDR3 covers 18 residues. The germline V gene has CDR1 SGHTA and CDR2 FQGTGA. Trimming pared 1 base from V and 0 bases from J, leaving 16 bases between. The CDR3 protein is CASSLIIGRESSYNEQFF. CDR3 in DNA: TGTGCCAGCAGCTTAATAATCGGGCGGGAAAGCTCCTACAATGAGCAGTTCTTC.

The V and J genes are TRBV19 and TRBJ2-7; 12 bases are shared with TRBD2. There are 15 residues in the CDR3. With 3 bases clipped from V and 7 bases from J, the junction kept 7 bases outside the gene matches. Germline CDR1 and CDR2: LNHDA and SQIVND (reference sequence). The CDR3 DNA is TGTGCCAGTAGTATGGCTAGCGGGGGGGCCTGGGAGCAGTACTTC. This encodes CASSMASGGAWEQYF. The full variable domain, its missing parts supplied by reference TRBV19 and TRBJ2-7, is DGGITQSPKYLFRKEGQNVTLSCEQNLNHDAMYWYRQDPGQGLRLIYYSQIVNDFQKGDIAEGYSVSREKKESFPLTVTSAQKNPTAFYLCASSMASGGAWEQYFGPGTRLTVT.

The chain employs TRBV24-1 and TRBJ2-2; 8 bases line up with TRBD1. Germline CDR1 is KGHDR and CDR2 is SFDVKD. V gave up 5 bases and J gave up 10 bases; unmatched junction bases: 2. This CDR3 is built from 12 residues. The CDR3 coding sequence is TGTGCCACCAGTGCAGGGGGCCTGGAGCTGTTTTTT. Translating it yields CATSAGGLELFF.

This rearrangement joins TRBV4-1 to TRBJ2-3; possibly TRBD2 for D (6 bases). The CDR3 extends over 16 amino acids. The germline V gene has CDR1 MGHRA and CDR2 YSYEKL. The V and J ends lost 4 bases and 0 bases respectively, with 14 bases between them. DNA of the CDR3: TGCGCCAGCAGCCGCACCGGGGACTGGAGCACAGATACGCAGTATTTT. It codes for CASSRTGDWSTDTQYF.

The chain recombines TRBV30 with TRBJ2-1; 9 nucleotides align to TRBD2. J lost 8 bases, V lost 4 bases, and 9 bases had no gene match. CDR3 length: 14 residues. CDR1 is GTSNPN and CDR2 is SVGIG in the germline V gene (reference sequence). DNA for the CDR3: TGTGCCTGGACCCGGACTAGCGAGAAGGATGAGCAGTTCTTC. It is translated as CAWTRTSEKDEQFF.

The V call is TRBV6-2 or TRBV6-3, the J call TRBJ2-1; 8 bases are a match to TRBD2. Germline CDR1 is MNHEY and CDR2 is SVGEGT. This CDR3 has 16 residues. V shed 5 bases and J 0 bases; nucleotides not matched to a gene: 6. The CDR3 loop is CASSTRGTSSYNEQFF. CDR3 bases: TGTGCCAGCAGTACCCGCGGGACTAGCTCCTACAATGAGCAGTTCTTC.

The gene calls are TRBV3-1 (or the pseudogene TRBV3-2) and TRBJ1-4; D remains ambiguous. This CDR3 contains 12 residues. Germline loops: CDR1 LGHDT, CDR2 YNNKEL (reference sequence). V lost 1 base and J 7 bases, leaving 4 bases between the germline ends. In nucleotides, the CDR3 is TGTGCCAGCAGCCAAGGAGGTGAAAAACTGTTTTTT. Protein product: CASSQGGEKLFF.

V gene TRBV9 combines with J gene TRBJ2-7; 9 nucleotides align to TRBD1. The length of the CDR3 is 13 residues. Unmatched junction bases numbered 2, after V lost 2 bases and J lost 5 bases. From germline, CDR1 is SGDLS and CDR2 YYNGEE. The CDR3 coding sequence is TGTGCCAGCAGCGTCGGGACAGGGAACGAGCAGTACTTC. Amino acid sequence: CASSVGTGNEQYF.